The source of this TCR beta chain is a study of T cells in women clearing cervical HPV infection. Repertoires were generated with immunoSEQ multiplex PCR, while TCRdb's copy carries only in-frame clones and drops some. This sample's table reports under 45,000 clones. As to this clone: The read finishes 3 residues shy of the CDR3 end, and the germline J gene is used to complete it.

CDR3 length equals 13 residues. Germline lookup yields CDR1 SNHLY and CDR2 FYNNEI. The source is a woman aged 18-69 years with a cervical HPV16 infection that either progressed to CIN3+ or cleared (not recorded which). The chain employs TRBV2 and TRBJ1-2, with TRBD1 identical over 10 bases. Sequenced sample: blood buffy coat. Here the CDR3 reads CASSVRGQGGYTF. The DNA read from the CDR3 is TGTGCCAGCAGTGTGCGGGGACAGGGGGGC.